The 13 T cell receptor beta chains below all came from one sample that was sequenced in a study of blood T cell repertoires in COVID-19. Profiling relied on immunoSEQ multiplex PCR, and the TCRdb table lists in-frame clones only, not all of them. The sample lists roughly 310,000 clones, over 75% occurring once. The sequenced sample was PBMCs or T cells enriched from blood (not recorded which). Receptors originate from a woman between 40 and 50 years old who had recovered from COVID-19.

This chain links TRBV5-6 with TRBJ1-5; D uncertain. Trimming removed 4 bases at V and 4 bases at J, with 15 bases between. CDR1 and CDR2 from the germline V gene are SGHDT and YYEEEE. CDR3 length equals 15 residues. The DNA for the CDR3 is TGTGCCAGCAGCCAGCGGGCAGCGCCGAATCAGCCCCAGCATTTT. This gives the protein CASSQRAAPNQPQHF.

The chain links TRBV10-2 to TRBJ2-7; 12 bases map to TRBD2. CDR1 is WSHSY and CDR2 is SAAADI in the germline V gene. This CDR3 is built from 14 residues. With V trimmed by 4 bases and J by 2 bases, 0 bases remained unmatched. The CDR3 protein is CASSASGGAYEQYF. CDR3 DNA: TGCGCCAGCAGTGCTAGCGGGGGGGCCTACGAGCAGTACTTC.

The CDR3 nucleotides are TGTGCCAGCAGCGTACTAGGCCATGAGCAGTTCTTC. Its protein is CASSVLGHEQFF. The gene calls are TRBV9 and TRBJ2-1; D is unclear. This CDR3 comprises 12 residues. Trimming removed 1 base from V and 8 bases from J, with 7 bases in between. Germline V gene lookup returns CDR1 SGDLS and CDR2 YYNGEE.

The chain carries TRBV7-2 and TRBJ2-1, with D uncertain. The ends were cut back, 2 bases at V and 10 bases at J, with 6 bases in the middle. Germline V gene data show CDR1 as SGHTA and CDR2 as FQGNSA. The CDR3 covers 11 residues. CDR3 protein: CASSLFKEQFF. CDR3 sequence (DNA): TGTGCCAGCAGCTTATTCAAAGAGCAGTTCTTC.

The V call is TRBV27, the J call TRBJ2-1; 10 positions agree with TRBD1. This CDR3 spans 16 amino acids. V shed 5 bases and J 5 bases; nucleotides not matched to a gene: 9. Germline V lookup: CDR1 MNHEY, CDR2 SMNVEV (reference sequence). The CDR3 sequence: CASSGRDRGTHNEQFF. In DNA, the CDR3 is TGTGCCAGCAGTGGAAGGGACAGGGGAACCCACAATGAGCAGTTCTTC.

V and J are TRBV13 and TRBJ2-5; TRBD2 is a possible D gene (6 bases). The CDR3 loop spans 14 amino acids. Trimming removed 0 bases at V and 1 base at J, with 6 bases between. Germline loops: CDR1 PRHDT, CDR2 FYEKMQ (reference sequence). The CDR3 loop reads CASSLGAGQETQYF. CDR3 bases: TGTGCCAGCAGCTTAGGAGCGGGCCAAGAGACCCAGTACTTC. Variable domain in full (rest from reference TRBV13 and TRBJ2-5): AAGVIQSPRHLIKEKRETATLKCYPIPRHDTVYWYQQGPGQDPQFLISFYEKMQSDKGSIPDRFSAQQFSDYHSELNMSSLELGDSALYFCASSLGAGQETQYFGPGTRLLVL.

CDR3 nucleotide sequence: TGTGCCACCAGTGACGGACAGGGGAGGCTCCAGCATTTT. This encodes CATSDGQGRLQHF. The chain couples TRBV24-1 to TRBJ1-5; 9 positions match TRBD1. This CDR3 comprises 13 residues. Germline trimming cut 4 bases from V and 12 bases from J; bases unmatched to any gene: 6. In germline, CDR1 is KGHDR, CDR2 SFDVKD.

CDR3: CASTGTGRNQPQHF. DNA of the CDR3: TGTGCCAGCACTGGGACAGGACGCAATCAGCCCCAGCATTTT. The chain links TRBV6-5 to TRBJ1-5, with TRBD1 matching over 8 bases. The germline CDR1 and CDR2 sequences are MNHEY and SVGAGI. Trimming took 7 bases from V and 2 from J; bases not matched to a gene: 4. The CDR3 spans 14 residues.

This rearrangement joins TRBV6-5 to TRBJ1-1; D is undetermined. Germline values: CDR1 MNHEY, CDR2 SVGAGI. The CDR3 extends over 13 amino acids. Trimming took off 2 bases at V and 13 bases at J, with 17 bases between the two ends. CDR3 region: CASSYDGWALGFF. CDR3 bases: TGTGCCAGCAGTTACGATGGATGGGCGCTCGGTTTCTTT.

There are a few counts of this clone. The rearrangement uses TRBV9 and TRBJ1-2; weak D call: TRBD1 (6 bases). Germline CDR1 SGDLS, CDR2 YYNGEE. V lost 2 bases to trimming and J lost 2 bases, with 16 bases between them. The length of the CDR3 is 16 residues. This CDR3 reads CASSVLTGGANYGYTF. The CDR3 bases are TGTGCCAGCAGCGTTTTGACAGGAGGCGCAAACTATGGCTACACCTTC. Looking up the rest from reference TRBV9 and TRBJ1-2 gives the full variable domain: DSGVTQTPKHLITATGQRVTLRCSPRSGDLSVYWYQQSLDQGLQFLIQYYNGEERAKGNILERFSAQQFPDLHSELNLSSLELGDSALYFCASSVLTGGANYGYTFGSGTRLTVV.

This chain joins TRBV30 and TRBJ2-5, with 7 bases matching TRBD2. The CDR3 sequence is 14 residues long. The J segment lost 4 bases and the V segment lost 0 bases, leaving 5 bases of the junction unmatched. Germline CDR1 and CDR2: GTSNPN and SVGIG (reference sequence). This chain's CDR3 is CAWSVWEGLETQYF. In nucleotides, the CDR3 is TGTGCCTGGAGTGTATGGGAGGGCCTAGAGACCCAGTACTTC.

The rearrangement uses TRBV11-2 and TRBJ1-2, with unresolved D. V lost 1 base to trimming and J lost 3 bases, with 9 bases between them. Germline V CDR1 and CDR2: SGHAT, FQNNGV. The CDR3 covers 14 residues. The CDR3 DNA is TGTGCCAGCAGCTTAGCCGCCTATCACTATGGCTACACCTTC. Amino acid sequence: CASSLAAYHYGYTF.

This CDR3 reads CASSPTGGPGHEQYF. CDR3 bases: TGTGCCAGCAGCCCGACAGGGGGCCCAGGTCACGAGCAGTACTTC. The J gene is TRBJ2-7, the V gene TRBV7-3; 10 nucleotides agree with TRBD1. Germline V gene sequence: CDR1 SGHTA, CDR2 FQGTGA. V lost 5 bases to trimming and J lost 5 bases; unmatched junction nucleotides: 9. This CDR3 contains 15 residues. The full variable domain, in which reference TRBV7-3 and TRBJ2-7 provide the parts outside the CDR3, is GAGVSQTPSNKVTEKGKYVELRCDPISGHTALYWYRQSLGQGPEFLIYFQGTGAADDSGLPNDRFFAVRPEGSVSTLKIQRTERGDSAVYLCASSPTGGPGHEQYFGPGTRLTVT.